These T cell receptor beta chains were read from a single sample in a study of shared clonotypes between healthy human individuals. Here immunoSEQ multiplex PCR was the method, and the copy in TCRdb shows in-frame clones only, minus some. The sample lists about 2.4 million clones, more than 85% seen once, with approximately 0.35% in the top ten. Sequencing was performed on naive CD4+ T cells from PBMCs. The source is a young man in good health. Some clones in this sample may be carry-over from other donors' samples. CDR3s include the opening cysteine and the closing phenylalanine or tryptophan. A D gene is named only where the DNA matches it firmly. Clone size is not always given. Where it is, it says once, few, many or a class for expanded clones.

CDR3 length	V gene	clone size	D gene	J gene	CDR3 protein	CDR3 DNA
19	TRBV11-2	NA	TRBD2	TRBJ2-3	CASSLYKFSGRAWTDTQYF	TGTGCCAGCAGCTTATATAAGTTTAGCGGGAGGGCTTGGACAGATACGCAGTATTTT
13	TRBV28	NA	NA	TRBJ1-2	CASSSADRLGYTF	TGTGCCAGCAGTTCCGCCGACAGGCTGGGCTACACCTTC
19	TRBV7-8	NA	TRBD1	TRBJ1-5	CASSLVPGKTGASNQPQHF	TGTGCCAGCAGCTTAGTTCCCGGGAAAACAGGGGCCTCCAATCAGCCCCAGCATTTT
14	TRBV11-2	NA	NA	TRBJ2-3	CASSFSGSTDTQYF	TGTGCCAGCAGTTTTAGCGGTAGCACAGATACGCAGTATTTT
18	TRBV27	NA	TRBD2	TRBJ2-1	CASRPTGASSGTIREQFF	TGTGCCAGCAGGCCCACAGGGGCCTCTAGCGGGACTATCCGTGAGCAGTTCTTC
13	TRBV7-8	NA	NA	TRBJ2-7	CASSRMVGYEQYF	TGTGCCAGCAGCCGGATGGTGGGCTACGAGCAGTACTTC
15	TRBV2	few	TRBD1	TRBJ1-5	CASNRQGASNQPQHF	TGTGCCAGCAACAGACAGGGGGCCAGCAATCAGCCCCAGCATTTT
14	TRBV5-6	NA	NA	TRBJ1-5	CASSLSTAVQPQHF	TGTGCCAGCAGCTTAAGTACAGCGGTTCAGCCCCAGCATTTT
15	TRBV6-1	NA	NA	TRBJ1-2	CASSSAGPSSGGYTF	TGTGCCAGCAGTTCTGCCGGGCCCTCGTCTGGCGGCTACACCTTC
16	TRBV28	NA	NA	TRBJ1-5	CASTQPRTDSNQPQHF	TGTGCCAGCACTCAACCCCGGACTGATAGCAATCAGCCCCAGCATTTT
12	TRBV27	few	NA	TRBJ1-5	CASSFPQQPQHF	TGTGCCAGCAGTTTCCCCCAGCAGCCCCAGCATTTT
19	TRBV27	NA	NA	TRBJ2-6	CASSLRWSNQNSGANVLTF	TGTGCCAGCAGTTTACGGTGGTCAAATCAAAACTCTGGGGCCAACGTCCTGACTTTC
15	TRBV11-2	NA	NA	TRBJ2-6	CASSASVSGANVLTF	TGTGCCAGCAGCGCCTCGGTCTCTGGGGCCAACGTCCTGACTTTC
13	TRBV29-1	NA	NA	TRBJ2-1	CSVASPVYNEQFF	TGCAGCGTTGCATCGCCCGTTTACAATGAGCAGTTCTTC